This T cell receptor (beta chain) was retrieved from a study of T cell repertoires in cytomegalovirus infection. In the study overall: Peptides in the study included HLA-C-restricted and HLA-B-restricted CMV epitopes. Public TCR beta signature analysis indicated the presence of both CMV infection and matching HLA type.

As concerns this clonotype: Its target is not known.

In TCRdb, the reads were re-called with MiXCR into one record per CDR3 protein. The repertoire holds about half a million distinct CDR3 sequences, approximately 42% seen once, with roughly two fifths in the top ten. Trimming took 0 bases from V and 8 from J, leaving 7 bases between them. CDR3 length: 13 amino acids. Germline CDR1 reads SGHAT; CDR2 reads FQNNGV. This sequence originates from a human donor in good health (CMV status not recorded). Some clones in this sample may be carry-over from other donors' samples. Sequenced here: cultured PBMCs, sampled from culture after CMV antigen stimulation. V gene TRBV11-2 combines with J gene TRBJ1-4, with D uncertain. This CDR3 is CASSLDLREKLFF. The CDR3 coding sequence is TGTGCCAGCAGCTTAGATCTAAGGGAAAAACTGTTTTTT. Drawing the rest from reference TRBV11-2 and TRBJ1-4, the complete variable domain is EAGVAQSPRYKIIEKRQSVAFWCNPISGHATLYWYQQILGQGPKLLIQFQNNGVVDDSQLPKDRFSAERLKGVDSTLKIQPAKLEDSAVYLCASSLDLREKLFFGSGTQLSVL.